This note documents a single TCR beta chain sequence. By sample share, this clonotype is medium-sized (0.01 to 0.1%). Its target antigen remains unknown. No qualities accompany the bases; no much larger clone lies one base away. This specimen belongs to a study of CD8 T cells in ankylosing spondylitis (dated by TCRdb to about 2017). About the investigation overall: T cell receptor beta repertoires were profiled in healthy donors and ankylosing spondylitis patients so that disease-linked TCR variants could be found. In total, the full study cohort was made up of roughly 110 healthy donors and 25 to 30 ankylosing spondylitis patients. Peripheral blood samples were taken, and synovial fluid was additionally collected from ankylosing spondylitis patients. On the study overall, not on this receptor specifically: Some TCR beta motif variants had previously been reported in synovial fluid and blood of reactive arthritis patients, which suggested common disease-initiation mechanisms. The disease-linked clones were reported to be significantly enriched in matched synovial fluid samples from ankylosing spondylitis patients. In peripheral blood, the disease-linked clones were found at relatively low frequencies and had a CD8+ phenotype. Blood from ankylosing spondylitis patients appeared to be characterized by a TCR beta motif composed of under 10 highly homologous amino acid variants.

The instrument given in TCRdb is Illumina HiSeq 2500. TCR beta libraries were prepared by quantitative 5'-RACE with molecular barcodes. From the authors' description of their analysis: A new computational method based on a probabilistic model of VDJ rearrangement was used to identify disease-linked TCR variants. TCRdb reran the public reads through fastp at Q25 and MiXCR, keeping productive beta chains. Every distinct CDR3 protein forms one entry, paired with its most common genes and DNA. TCRdb's processing, not the authors', yielded these V and J calls. The sample contains tens of thousands of distinct CDR3 sequences, approximately 10% of them found a single time. The ten biggest clones cover around 15% of the sample. Compared with germline, V lacks 10 bases and J lacks 9 bases; bases without a gene match: 12. CDR1 and CDR2 are drawn from the germline V gene: ENHRY, SYGVKD. CDR3 length: 13 amino acids, cysteine to phenylalanine. The sequence is cut down to CDR3 DNA, 39 bases in frame from base 1.

The rearrangement combines TRBV10-3 with TRBJ2-1; TRBD2 aligns with 7 central bases. The sequencing sample was made of blood, either unsorted or a sorted T cell fraction (not recorded which). This sequence was found in a male donor with ankylosing spondylitis or in good health (not recorded which). The CDR3 has the sequence CATPVSGPGEQFF. The nucleotide sequence reads as follows: TGTGCCACCCCAGTTAGCGGGCCTGGTGAGCAGTTCTTC.